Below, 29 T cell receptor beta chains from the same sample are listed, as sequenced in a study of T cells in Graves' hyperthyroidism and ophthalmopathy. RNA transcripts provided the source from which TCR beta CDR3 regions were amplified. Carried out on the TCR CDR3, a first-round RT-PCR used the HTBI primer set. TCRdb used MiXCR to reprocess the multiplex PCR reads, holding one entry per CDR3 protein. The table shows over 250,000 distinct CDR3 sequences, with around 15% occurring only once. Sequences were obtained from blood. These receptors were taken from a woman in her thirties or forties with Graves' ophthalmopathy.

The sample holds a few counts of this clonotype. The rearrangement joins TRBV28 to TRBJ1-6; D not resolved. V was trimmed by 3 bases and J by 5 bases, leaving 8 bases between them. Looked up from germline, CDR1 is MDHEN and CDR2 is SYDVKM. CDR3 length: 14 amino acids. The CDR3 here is CASSLGSNNSPLHF. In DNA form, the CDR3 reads TGTGCCAGCAGTTTGGGTAGCAATAATTCACCCCTCCACTTT.

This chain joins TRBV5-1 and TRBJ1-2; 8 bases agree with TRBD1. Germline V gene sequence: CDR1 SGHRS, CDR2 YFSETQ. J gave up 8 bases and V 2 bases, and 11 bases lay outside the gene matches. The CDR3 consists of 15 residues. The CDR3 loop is CASSLQGGKASGYTF. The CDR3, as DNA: TGCGCCAGCAGCTTACAGGGGGGCAAAGCGAGCGGCTACACCTTC. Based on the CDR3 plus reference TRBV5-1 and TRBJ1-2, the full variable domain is KAGVTQTPRYLIKTRGQQVTLSCSPISGHRSVSWYQQTPGQGLQFLFEYFSETQRNKGNFPGRFSGRQFSNSRSEMNVSTLELGDSALYLCASSLQGGKASGYTFGSGTRLTVV.

The CDR3 loop reads CASSVGLAELFF. The CDR3 DNA reads as TGTGCCAGCAGTGTGGGACTAGCGGAGCTGTTTTTT. The gene calls are TRBV2 and TRBJ2-2, with TRBD2 identical over 9 bases. Germline V gene data show CDR1 as SNHLY and CDR2 as FYNNEI. V lost 4 bases to trimming and J lost 10 bases; unmatched junction nucleotides: 1. The CDR3 consists of 12 residues.

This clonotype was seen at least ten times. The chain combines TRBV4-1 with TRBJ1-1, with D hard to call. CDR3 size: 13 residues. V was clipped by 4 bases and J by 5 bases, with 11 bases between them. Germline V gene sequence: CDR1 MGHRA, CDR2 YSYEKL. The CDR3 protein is CASSLQEWTEAFF. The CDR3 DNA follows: TGCGCCAGCAGCCTGCAAGAGTGGACTGAAGCTTTCTTT.

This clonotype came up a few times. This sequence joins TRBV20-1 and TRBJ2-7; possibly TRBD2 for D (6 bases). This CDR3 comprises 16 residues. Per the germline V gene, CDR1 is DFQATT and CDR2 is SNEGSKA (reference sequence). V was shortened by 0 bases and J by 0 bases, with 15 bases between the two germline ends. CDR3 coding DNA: TGCAGTGCTAGAGACGGGGGACTGCCTGCCTCCTACGAGCAGTACTTC. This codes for CSARDGGLPASYEQYF.

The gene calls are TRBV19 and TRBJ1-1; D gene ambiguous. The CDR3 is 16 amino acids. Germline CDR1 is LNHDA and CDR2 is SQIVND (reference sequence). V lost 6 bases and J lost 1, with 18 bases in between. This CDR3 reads CASSLLWGLANTEAFF. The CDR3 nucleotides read TGTGCCAGTAGCCTCCTTTGGGGTTTAGCGAACACTGAAGCTTTCTTT. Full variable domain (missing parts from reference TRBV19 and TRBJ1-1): DGGITQSPKYLFRKEGQNVTLSCEQNLNHDAMYWYRQDPGQGLRLIYYSQIVNDFQKGDIAEGYSVSREKKESFPLTVTSAQKNPTAFYLCASSLLWGLANTEAFFGQGTRLTVV.

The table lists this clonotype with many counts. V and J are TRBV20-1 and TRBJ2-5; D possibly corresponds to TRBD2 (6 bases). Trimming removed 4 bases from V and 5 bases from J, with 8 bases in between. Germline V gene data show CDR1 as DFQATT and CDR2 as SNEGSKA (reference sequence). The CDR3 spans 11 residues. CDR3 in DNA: TGCAGTGCTACTAGCGAGGAGACCCAGTACTTC. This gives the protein CSATSEETQYF.

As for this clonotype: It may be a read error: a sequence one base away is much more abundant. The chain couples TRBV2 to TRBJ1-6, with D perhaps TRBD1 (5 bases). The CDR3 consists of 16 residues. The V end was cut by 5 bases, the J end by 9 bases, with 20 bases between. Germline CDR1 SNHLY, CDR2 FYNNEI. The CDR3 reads CASSTPPGTMSSPLHF. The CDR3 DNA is TGTGCCAGCAGTACACCACCGGGGACCATGAGTTCACCCCTCCACTTT.

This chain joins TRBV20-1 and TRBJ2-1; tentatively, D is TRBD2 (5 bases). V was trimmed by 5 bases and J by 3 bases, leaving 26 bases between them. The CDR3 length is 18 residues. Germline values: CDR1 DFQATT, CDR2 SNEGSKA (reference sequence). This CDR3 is CSAVMTPAITGNYNEQFF. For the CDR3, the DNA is TGCAGTGCTGTAATGACACCGGCCATTACGGGAAACTACAATGAGCAGTTCTTC.

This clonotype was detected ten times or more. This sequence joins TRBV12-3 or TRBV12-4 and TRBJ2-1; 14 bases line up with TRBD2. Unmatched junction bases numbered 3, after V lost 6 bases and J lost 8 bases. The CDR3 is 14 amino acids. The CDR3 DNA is TGTGCCAGCAGCAGACTAGCGGGAGGGTATGAGCAGTTCTTC. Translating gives CASSRLAGGYEQFF.

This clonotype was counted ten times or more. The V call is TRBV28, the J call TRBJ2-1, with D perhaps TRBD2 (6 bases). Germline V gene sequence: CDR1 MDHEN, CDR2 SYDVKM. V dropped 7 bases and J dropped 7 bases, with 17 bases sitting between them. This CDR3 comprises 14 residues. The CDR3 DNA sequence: TGTGCCAGCACTCTCGGGAGCATTGGGAATGAGCAGTTCTTC. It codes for CASTLGSIGNEQFF.

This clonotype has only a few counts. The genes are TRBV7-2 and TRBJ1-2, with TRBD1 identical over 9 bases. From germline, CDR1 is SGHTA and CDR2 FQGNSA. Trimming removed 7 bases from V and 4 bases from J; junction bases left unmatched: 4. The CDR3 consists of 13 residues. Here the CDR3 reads CASTKQGAYGYTF. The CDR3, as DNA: TGTGCCAGCACAAAACAGGGGGCCTATGGCTACACCTTC. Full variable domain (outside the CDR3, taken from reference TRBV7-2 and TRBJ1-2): GAGVSQSPSNKVTEKGKDVELRCDPISGHTALYWYRQSLGQGLEFLIYFQGNSAPDKSGLPSDRFSAERTGGSVSTLTIQRTQQEDSAVYLCASTKQGAYGYTFGSGTRLTVV.

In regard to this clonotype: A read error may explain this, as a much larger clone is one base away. CDR3 bases: TGTGCCAGCAGCAAGGACGGGCGTGGGACTGGAGCTTTCTTT. Protein sequence: CASSKDGRGTGAFF. This chain uses TRBV2 with TRBJ1-1; D possibly corresponds to TRBD1 (5 bases). CDR1 and CDR2 from the germline V gene are SNHLY and FYNNEI. The CDR3 has 14 amino acids.

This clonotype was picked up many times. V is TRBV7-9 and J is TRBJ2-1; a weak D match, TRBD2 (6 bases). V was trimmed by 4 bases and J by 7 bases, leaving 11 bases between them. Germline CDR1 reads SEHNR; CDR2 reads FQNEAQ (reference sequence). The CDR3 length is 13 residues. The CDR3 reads CASSSRDLNEQFF. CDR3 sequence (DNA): TGTGCCAGCAGCTCTCGGGACTTAAATGAGCAGTTCTTC.

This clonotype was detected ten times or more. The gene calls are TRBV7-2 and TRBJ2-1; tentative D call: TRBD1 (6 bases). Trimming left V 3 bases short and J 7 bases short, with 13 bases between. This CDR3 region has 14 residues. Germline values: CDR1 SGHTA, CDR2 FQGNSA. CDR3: CASSFSHRVNEQFF. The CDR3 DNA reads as TGTGCCAGCAGCTTCTCCCACAGGGTTAATGAGCAGTTCTTC.

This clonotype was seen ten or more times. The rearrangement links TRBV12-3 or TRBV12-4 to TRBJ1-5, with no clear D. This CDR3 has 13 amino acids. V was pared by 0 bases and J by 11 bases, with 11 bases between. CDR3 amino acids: CASSLAGRAAQHF. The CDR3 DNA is TGTGCCAGCAGTTTAGCGGGAAGGGCAGCCCAGCATTTT.

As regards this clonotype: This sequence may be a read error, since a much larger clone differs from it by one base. CDR3 nucleotides: TGTGCCAGCAGCTTATCGAAGGACTGTGGAAACACCATATATTTT. Translating it yields CASSLSKDCGNTIYF. The V gene is TRBV7-8, the J gene TRBJ1-3; D not certain. The CDR3 sequence is 15 residues long. V was shortened by 2 bases and J by 3 bases, with 11 bases between the two germline ends. The germline gives CDR1 SGHVS, CDR2 FQNEAQ.

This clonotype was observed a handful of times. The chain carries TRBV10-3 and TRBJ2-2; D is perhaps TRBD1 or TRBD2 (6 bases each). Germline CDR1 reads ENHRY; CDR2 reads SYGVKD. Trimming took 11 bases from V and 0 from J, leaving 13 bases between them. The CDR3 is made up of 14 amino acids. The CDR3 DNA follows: TGTGCCGCCAAGGGGGGTCCGAACACCGGGGAGCTGTTTTTT. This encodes CAAKGGPNTGELFF.

The CDR3 protein is CSAPSRGVAGAYNEQFF. The CDR3 bases are TGCAGTGCCCCTTCTAGGGGAGTAGCGGGAGCCTACAATGAGCAGTTCTTC. The chain is built from TRBV20-1 and TRBJ2-1; TRBD2 agrees at 9 bases. The V gene end was trimmed by 6 bases and the J gene end by 2 bases; junction bases not matched to a gene: 14. This CDR3 spans 17 amino acids. Germline assignment: CDR1 DFQATT and CDR2 SNEGSKA (reference sequence).

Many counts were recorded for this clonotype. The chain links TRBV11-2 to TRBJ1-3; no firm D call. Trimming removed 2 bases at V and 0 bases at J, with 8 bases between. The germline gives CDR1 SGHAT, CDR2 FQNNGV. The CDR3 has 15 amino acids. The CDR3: CASSLSSISGNTIYF. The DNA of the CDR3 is TGTGCCAGCAGCTTAAGTTCCATCTCTGGAAACACCATATATTTT.

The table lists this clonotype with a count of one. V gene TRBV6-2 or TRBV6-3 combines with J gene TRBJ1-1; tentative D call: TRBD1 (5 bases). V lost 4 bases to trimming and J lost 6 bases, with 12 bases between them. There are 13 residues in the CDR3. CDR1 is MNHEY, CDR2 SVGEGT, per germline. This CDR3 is CASSCGRDAEAFF. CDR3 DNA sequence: TGTGCCAGCAGTTGTGGGAGGGACGCTGAAGCTTTCTTT.

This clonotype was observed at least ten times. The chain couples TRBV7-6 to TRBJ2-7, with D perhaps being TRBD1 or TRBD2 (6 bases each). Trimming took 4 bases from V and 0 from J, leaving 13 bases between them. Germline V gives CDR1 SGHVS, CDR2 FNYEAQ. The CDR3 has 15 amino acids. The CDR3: CASSSNGGNSYEQYF. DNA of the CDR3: TGTGCCAGCAGCTCGAACGGGGGCAACTCCTACGAGCAGTACTTC.

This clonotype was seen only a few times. CDR3 residues: CASSLWTGLSYEQYF. The CDR3 nucleotides read TGCGCCAGCAGCTTGTGGACAGGGCTTTCCTACGAGCAGTACTTC. The rearrangement joins TRBV5-1 to TRBJ2-7, with 8 bases identical to TRBD1. Germline loops: CDR1 SGHRS, CDR2 YFSETQ. The trim removed 1 base at V and 1 base at J, leaving 4 bases unmatched. The CDR3 runs to 15 residues.

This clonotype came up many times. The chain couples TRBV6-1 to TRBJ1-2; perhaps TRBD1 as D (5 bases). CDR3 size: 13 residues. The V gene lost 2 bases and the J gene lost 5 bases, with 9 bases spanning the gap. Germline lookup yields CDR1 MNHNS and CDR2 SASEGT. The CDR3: CASSERQGYGYTF. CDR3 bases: TGTGCCAGCAGTGAAAGGCAGGGTTATGGCTACACCTTC.

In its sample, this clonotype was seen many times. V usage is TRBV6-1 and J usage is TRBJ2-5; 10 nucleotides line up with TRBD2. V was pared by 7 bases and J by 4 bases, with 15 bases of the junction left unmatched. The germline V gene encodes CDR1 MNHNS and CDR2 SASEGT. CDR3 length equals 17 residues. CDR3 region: CASKKRGLAGGTETQYF. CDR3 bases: TGTGCCAGCAAAAAACGTGGGTTAGCGGGGGGTACAGAGACCCAGTACTTC.

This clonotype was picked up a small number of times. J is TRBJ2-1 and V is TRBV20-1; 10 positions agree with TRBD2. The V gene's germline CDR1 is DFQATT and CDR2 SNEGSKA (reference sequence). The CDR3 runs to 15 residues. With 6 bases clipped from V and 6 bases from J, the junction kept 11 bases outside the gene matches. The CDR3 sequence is CSATTGTSDINEQFF. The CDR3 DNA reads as TGCAGTGCAACGACCGGGACTAGCGATATCAATGAGCAGTTCTTC.

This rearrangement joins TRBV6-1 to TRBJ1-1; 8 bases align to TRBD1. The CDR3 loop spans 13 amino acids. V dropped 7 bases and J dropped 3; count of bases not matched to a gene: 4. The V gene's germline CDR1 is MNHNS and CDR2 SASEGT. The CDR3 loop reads CASKDRGYTEAFF. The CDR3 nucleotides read TGTGCCAGCAAAGACAGGGGCTACACTGAAGCTTTCTTT.

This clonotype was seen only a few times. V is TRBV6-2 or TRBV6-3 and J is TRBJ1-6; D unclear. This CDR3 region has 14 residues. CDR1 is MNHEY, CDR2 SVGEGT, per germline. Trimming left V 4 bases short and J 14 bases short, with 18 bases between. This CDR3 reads CASSSAPPRFALHF. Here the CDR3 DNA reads TGTGCCAGCAGTTCTGCGCCTCCGAGGTTTGCCCTCCACTTT.

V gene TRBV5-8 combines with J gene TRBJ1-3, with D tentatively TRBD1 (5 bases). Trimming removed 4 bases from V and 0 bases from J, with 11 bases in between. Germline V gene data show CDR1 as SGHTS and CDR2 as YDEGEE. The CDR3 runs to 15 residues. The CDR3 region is CASSAWTTSGNTIYF. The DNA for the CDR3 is TGTGCCAGCAGCGCATGGACAACCTCTGGAAACACCATATATTTT.